This paragraph reports one T cell receptor beta chain. Its antigen remains unidentified. Using immunoSEQ multiplex PCR, the repertoire was profiled, and TCRdb retains in-frame clones only, with some absent. Of some 650,000 clones in the sample, roughly 97% were seen once. The data were obtained in a study of shared clonotypes between healthy human individuals. General observations from the study: Memory subsets had estimated richness that was generally smaller than that of naive subsets. It was the non-shared clonotypes that had lower generation probabilities than clonotypes shared by all four donors.

This CDR3 comprises 15 residues. Trimming pared 10 bases from V and 0 bases from J, leaving 16 bases between. Germline CDR1 reads MNHEY; CDR2 reads SMNVEV (reference sequence). What was sequenced was naive CD4+ T cells sorted from blood. Regarding subset: CD45RA+ positively selected. The chain carries TRBV27 and TRBJ1-5, with D unclear. The receptor was derived from a woman in her twenties or thirties in good health. The CDR3 bases are TGTGCCACCCGCCGGAAAGGGAATAGCAATCAGCCCCAGCATTTT. Protein sequence: CATRRKGNSNQPQHF.